This T cell receptor (beta chain) derives from a study of CDR3 diversity in severe acne (dated by TCRdb to about 2019). Including the terminal cysteine and phenylalanine, the CDR3 comprises 14 residues. The retained sequence is limited to the CDR3, 42 bases, with the frame set at the first base. The trim is 0 bases for V and 9 bases for J, with a gap of 17 bases between the germline ends. CDR1 and CDR2 (DFQATT, SNEGSKA) derive from the germline V gene (reference sequence). This clonotype was recorded once. Its antigen has not been determined. Base qualities were left out, and no much larger clone turns up one base away. A single read makes a weak case. Libraries were built with PCR. The instrument was an Illumina HiSeq 2000. Clones were called with MiXCR by TCRdb after fastp trimmed the public reads at Q25, and only in-frame beta chains were retained. Merged by CDR3 protein, the rows form single entries marked with the most common genes and DNA. The sample includes 90,000 or so distinct CDR3 sequences, with roughly half observed a single time. About 9.5% of the sample is in the top ten clones.

This TCR was recovered from a male donor in good health, serving as a control. The V gene is TRBV20-1 and the J gene is TRBJ1-1; the D segment could be TRBD1, given 5 matching bases. Sequencing used blood. The DNA sequence is TGCAGTGCTAGAGACCCAGGAGGGGATTATAAAGCTTTCTTT. This codes for CSARDPGGDYKAFF.